This T cell receptor (beta chain) was retrieved from a study of spatial heterogeneity in lung cancer (dated by TCRdb to the late 2010s). Context from the whole study: Donors were around 71 patients with early-stage, untreated non-small cell lung cancer from the lung TRACERx cohort. Follow-up PBMC samples were sequenced whenever available, with a median time to follow-up of approximately 2 years after resection. Both alpha and beta chains were TCR-sequenced in samples taken at surgery, namely 220 tumor regions, 63 to 70 matched nontumor lung samples and roughly 56 PBMC samples. In the raw uncorrected reads, each unique combination of TCR and UMI appeared more than ten times on average. Beta-chain transcripts were consistently detected in greater numbers than alpha-chain transcripts, which likely reflected higher beta-chain transcript abundance. TCR alpha and beta repertoires were quantitatively compared across multiple tumor regions, matched nontumor lung and blood in non-small cell lung cancer. TCR repertoire features were related to nonsynonymous mutation counts determined by whole-exome sequencing of tumor tissue.

General findings and caveats noted by the study authors: Ubiquitous expanded tumor TCRs were found in blood more often at tumor resection than at routine follow-up. Confirming at a functional level the hypothesis that regional TCRs recognize regional mutations was considered to require additional single-cell paired TCR alpha and beta sequencing. Comparisons of baseline and follow-up blood repertoires included only 15 or so patients.

This clonotype was recorded at least ten times. There is no known antigen for this receptor. Per-base qualities were not stored, and no clone one base away is much larger. Here V drops 2 bases and J drops 4 bases, and the junction holds 3 bases not matched to any gene. From the cysteine up to the phenylalanine, the CDR3 has a length of 15 residues. Just the 45-base CDR3 DNA is kept, in frame starting at base 1. From a lookup of the germline V gene, CDR1 and CDR2 are LGHNA and YSLEER. Library construction relied on 5' RACE. For sequencing, a NextSeq 500 was employed. The TCR library protocol attached a unique molecular identifier to each TCR cDNA molecule to allow correction of PCR and sequencing errors. The paper's data handling went like this. TCR identification, UMI-based error correction and CDR3 extraction were performed with Decombinator tools. Expanded TCRs were defined as those above a frequency of 2 per 1,000, corresponding to the top 1% of the tumor frequency distribution. Each repertoire was subsampled 100 times to 5,000 TCRs, after which Renyi diversity was computed with the R vegan package. CDR3 similarity networks were built from amino acid triplet string-kernel similarity, with CDR3s being connected when pairwise similarity was above 0.82. Using fastp at Q25 and MiXCR, TCRdb reprocessed the public reads and kept productive beta chains. Every CDR3 protein is listed once, alongside the most common genes and DNA of its rows. TCRdb assigned the V and J calls; the authors' analysis was not used. The sample yields 25,000 to 35,000 distinct CDR3 sequences; about 5.2% were counted once. Roughly a quarter of the sample goes to the ten largest clones.

The meaning of the sample's time point label: blood at routine non-recurrence follow-up after resection. Whole RNA extracted from tumor and nontumor lung tissue, or from cryopreserved PBMC samples, was used for TCR sequencing without cell sorting. Only patients for whom sufficient RNA was available from at least two tumor regions were selected for TCR sequencing. The sequence came from a female donor with early-stage non-small cell lung cancer. This specimen consisted of PBMCs, obtained at follow-up. The rearranged segments are TRBV4-3 and TRBJ2-2; 8 central bases correspond to TRBD1. The encoded CDR3 is CASSQSGQGTGELFF. The nucleotides are TGCGCCAGCAGCCAAAGCGGACAGGGCACCGGGGAGCTGTTTTTT.